This record looks at one T cell receptor (beta chain) sequence and its context. TCRdb fed the 5' RACE reads into MiXCR, producing one record per CDR3 protein. The profile shows just under 600,000 distinct CDR3 sequences, about 14% of them singletons. The ends were cut back, 0 bases at V and 6 bases at J, with 13 bases in the middle. The CDR3 is made up of 15 amino acids. The germline V gene has CDR1 SGHRS and CDR2 YFSETQ. The sample comes from a study of T cells after yellow fever vaccination. Here the sequenced sample was PBMCs, taken on the day of the yellow fever booster vaccination. This chain links TRBV5-1 with TRBJ2-1, with a tentative D call TRBD1 (5 bases). The receptor was isolated from a man aged 25 to 45 who received the YFV17D yellow fever vaccine. The CDR3 loop is CASSLGAQGFNEQFF. CDR3 bases: TGCGCCAGCAGCTTGGGAGCCCAGGGTTTCAATGAGCAGTTCTTC.